The text below deals with one TCR beta chain. The data belong to a study of technical replicates of blood from several donors. This table comes from immunoSEQ multiplex PCR, and its TCRdb copy is limited to in-frame clones, with some not included. The table has roughly 100,000 clones, 95% to 97% seen once; the top ten hold more than 0.3%. The sequencing sample was made of T cells isolated from PBMCs. The sequence derives from a human donor in good health.

The chain's CDR3 is CAWSRGQGSEKLFF. The CDR3 DNA reads as TGTGCCTGGAGTAGAGGACAGGGTTCTGAAAAACTGTTTTTT. The chain joins TRBV30 to TRBJ1-4, with 8 bases fitting TRBD1. The CDR3 totals 14 residues. CDR1 and CDR2 from the germline V gene are GTSNPN and SVGIG (reference sequence). The V gene end was trimmed by 2 bases and the J gene end by 7 bases; junction bases not matched to a gene: 6. Full variable domain (remainder filled in from reference TRBV30 and TRBJ1-4): SQTIHQWPATLVQPVGSPLSLECTVEGTSNPNLYWYRQAAGRGLQLLFYSVGIGQISSEVPQNLSASRPQDRQFILSSKKLLLSDSGFYLCAWSRGQGSEKLFFGSGTQLSVL.